This T cell receptor beta chain was sequenced during a study of shared clonotypes between healthy human individuals. V was pared by 6 bases and J by 8 bases, with 20 bases between. Per germline, CDR1 SGHNT and CDR2 YENEEA. The CDR3 totals 15 residues. As originally analysed: Filtering differed since immunoSEQ provided only junctions, with no quality scores. Measured with immunoSEQ multiplex PCR; TCRdb has only the in-frame clones, and not every one. That table gives V, J and clone size, and the DNA gave D and trimming. This table holds fewer than 3 million clones, 85% to 95% found once. The genes are TRBV11-3 and TRBJ2-1, with D perhaps matching TRBD1 (5 bases). The source of this sequence is a man younger than 30 in good health. Some clones in this sample may be carry-over from other donors' samples. The sequencing sample was made of naive CD4+ T cells from PBMCs. This sample's subset: CD45RA+ positively selected. The CDR3 region has the DNA TGTGCCAGCAGTAGACAGCACCGCCCCGGAGATGAGCAGTTCTTC. Protein: CASSRQHRPGDEQFF.